The text below deals with one TCR beta chain. Its specificity is not known. A single heparinised blood sample, averaging around 110 mL, was obtained per donor. The data were taken from a study of beta chain features in type 1 diabetes. The length of the CDR3 is 15 residues. Germline CDR1 and CDR2: MDHEN and SYDVKM. Trimming removed 2 bases from V and 4 bases from J, with 12 bases in between. Points from the study as a whole: Diminished insertions and augmented deletions at VDJ junctions characterized type 1 diabetes patients. Any HLA-type effect on TCRB rearrangement remained unresolved here. A moderate, significant TCRB CDR3 shortening appeared in type 1 diabetes across four CD4+ subsets.

The authors reverse transcribed all of the isolated RNA, so sequencing captured expressed TCRB transcripts. This table comes from immunoSEQ multiplex PCR, and its TCRdb copy is limited to in-frame clones, with some not included. The sample holds 400,000 to 600,000 clones, approximately 28% seen once. Sequencing used naive CD4+ T cells from blood. The gene calls are TRBV28 and TRBJ2-1; the D gene is possibly TRBD2 (5 bases). The receptor's source is a man younger than 30 in good health. CDR3 loop: CASSLPGGLYNEQFF. The CDR3 DNA sequence: TGTGCCAGCAGTTTACCTGGCGGGCTTTACAATGAGCAGTTCTTC.